The 2 T cell receptor beta chains below were found in one sample sequenced in a study of blood T cell repertoires in COVID-19 (dated by TCRdb to the early 2020s). The protocol used for the library was the immunoSEQ multiplex PCR assay. TCRdb stores this immuneACCESS table with in-frame sequences only. Part of the clones is absent; in the studies checked, under half of the shortfall reflects unresolved V genes, and no reason is known for the rest. The sample table lists about 220,000 clones, roughly 84% of them with a count of one. Approximately 2.5% of the sample comes from the top ten. The sample consisted of peripheral blood. Receptors originate from a woman in her sixties or seventies with acute or convalescent COVID-19.

The rearrangement uses TRBV30 and TRBJ2-7; 10 bases match TRBD1. Per the germline V gene, CDR1 is GTSNPN and CDR2 is SVGIG (reference sequence). V lost 5 bases and J lost 0; bases outside the gene matches: 1. CDR3 length equals 13 residues. This chain's CDR3 is CAWGTGVSYEQYF. The CDR3 DNA reads as TGTGCCTGGGGGACAGGGGTCTCCTACGAGCAGTACTTC.

This chain joins TRBV19 and TRBJ1-5; tentatively, D is TRBD1 (6 bases). The ends were cut back, 5 bases at V and 4 bases at J, with 9 bases in the middle. CDR1 LNHDA and CDR2 SQIVND come from the germline V gene (reference sequence). The CDR3 consists of 13 residues. The DNA of the CDR3 is TGTGCCAGTAGTTCACAGGGTAATCAGCCCCAGCATTTT. It specifies CASSSQGNQPQHF.